This T cell receptor (beta chain) emerged from a study of T cells in Graves' hyperthyroidism and ophthalmopathy. TCR beta CDR3 regions were amplified from RNA transcripts. The TCR CDR3 first-round RT-PCR relied on the HTBI primer set. TCRdb redid the calling of the multiplex PCR reads with MiXCR, one entry per CDR3 protein. The sample yields 530,000 or so distinct CDR3 sequences, roughly a quarter seen once. Germline-derived CDR1 and CDR2 are MNHEY and SVGAGI. The CDR3 is made up of 16 amino acids. The trim removed 8 bases at V and 3 bases at J, leaving 11 bases unmatched. This clonotype was recorded many times.

Sequenced input: blood. This chain links TRBV6-5 with TRBJ1-3; the match to TRBD1 covers 9 bases. This receptor was taken from a woman in her 30s with Graves' ophthalmopathy. The CDR3 region has the DNA TGTGCCAGCTCTCGGGGGACAGGGTTTAATGGAAACACCATATATTTT. Translated, it gives CASSRGTGFNGNTIYF.